These 23 T cell receptor beta chains share one sample of origin, sequenced in a study of blood T cell repertoires in COVID-19. Some clones are missing from TCRdb's copy, which holds only in-frame ones; the method was immunoSEQ multiplex PCR. The table records 200,000 to 250,000 clones, around four fifths of them present only once. The sequencing input was peripheral blood. The origin of the receptors is a man younger than 45 who had recovered from COVID-19.

V and J are TRBV11-2 and TRBJ1-3; TRBD1 aligns across 7 bases. V dropped 4 bases and J dropped 2; count of bases not matched to a gene: 8. CDR3 length: 16 amino acids. Germline CDR1 SGHAT, CDR2 FQNNGV. CDR3 sequence: CASSYRTTGPGNTIYF. The CDR3 DNA follows: TGTGCCAGCAGCTACCGAACGACAGGGCCTGGAAACACCATATATTTT.

The chain has TRBV6-5 and TRBJ2-6; D unresolved. Trimming left V 8 bases short and J 3 bases short, with 11 bases between. The length of the CDR3 is 14 residues. Germline loops: CDR1 MNHEY, CDR2 SVGAGI. CDR3 DNA: TGTGCCAGCGTGCCAGTTTTTGGGGCCAACGTCCTGACTTTC. Translation gives CASVPVFGANVLTF.

The J gene is TRBJ1-1, the V gene TRBV5-1; the D gene is possibly TRBD1 (6 bases). Germline V lookup: CDR1 SGHRS, CDR2 YFSETQ. V shed 2 bases and J shed 3 bases, with 11 bases lying between them. This CDR3 has 14 residues. In nucleotides, the CDR3 is TGCGCCAGCAGCTTTGTTGCAGGGGACACTGAAGCTTTCTTT. This gives the protein CASSFVAGDTEAFF. Based on the CDR3 plus reference TRBV5-1 and TRBJ1-1, the full variable domain is KAGVTQTPRYLIKTRGQQVTLSCSPISGHRSVSWYQQTPGQGLQFLFEYFSETQRNKGNFPGRFSGRQFSNSRSEMNVSTLELGDSALYLCASSFVAGDTEAFFGQGTRLTVV.

The chain joins TRBV7-8 to TRBJ2-5, with unresolved D. The CDR3 is 16 residues long. Germline-derived CDR1 and CDR2 are SGHVS and FQNEAQ. The ends were cut back, 2 bases at V and 0 bases at J, with 13 bases in the middle. The CDR3 DNA reads TGTGCCAGCAGCTTATCTGTGTGGCAGAACCAAGAGACCCAGTACTTC. Its protein is CASSLSVWQNQETQYF.

The chain is built from TRBV5-1 and TRBJ1-6, with TRBD1 matching over 7 bases. The length of the CDR3 is 19 residues. Looked up from germline, CDR1 is SGHRS and CDR2 is YFSETQ. The V segment lost 2 bases and the J segment 7 bases; nucleotides outside the gene matches: 18. The CDR3 region is CASSLFPASTGTENSPLHF. The CDR3 DNA reads TGCGCCAGCAGCTTATTCCCCGCAAGCACCGGGACAGAAAATTCACCCCTCCACTTT.

The V call is TRBV7-9, the J call TRBJ2-2; perhaps TRBD2 as D (5 bases). This CDR3 spans 15 amino acids. Trimming cost V 5 bases and J 4 bases, with 14 bases left between them. Per germline, CDR1 SEHNR and CDR2 FQNEAQ (reference sequence). This CDR3 reads CASSPPGTSTGELFF. Here the CDR3 DNA reads TGTGCCAGCAGCCCTCCGGGTACTAGCACCGGGGAGCTGTTTTTT.

The chain is built from TRBV18 and TRBJ2-5, with 8 positions matching TRBD1. The germline V gene encodes CDR1 KGHSH and CDR2 LQKENI. With 4 bases clipped from V and 1 base from J, the junction kept 2 bases outside the gene matches. The CDR3 is 14 residues long. The CDR3 spells CASSRTGPQETQYF. The DNA for the CDR3 is TGTGCCAGCTCACGGACAGGGCCCCAAGAGACCCAGTACTTC.

This clone has at least ten counts. The chain couples TRBV4-1 to TRBJ2-7; TRBD1 agrees at 7 bases. Losses at the gene ends were 1 base for V and 5 bases for J; bases not matched to a gene: 5. From germline, CDR1 is MGHRA and CDR2 YSYEKL. The CDR3 runs to 14 residues. The DNA for the CDR3 is TGCGCCAGCAGCCAAGTGCCAGGGGGAAACGAGCAGTACGTC. This codes for CASSQVPGGNEQYV.

This chain connects TRBV6-2 or TRBV6-3 to TRBJ2-3; 8 nucleotides match TRBD2. Germline V lookup: CDR1 MNHEY, CDR2 SVGEGT. CDR3 length: 14 residues. After removal of 6 bases from V and 0 bases from J, the junction contained 2 bases not matched to a gene. This chain's CDR3 is CASSAGGSTDTQYF. In DNA, the CDR3 is TGTGCCAGCAGCGCGGGGGGAAGCACAGATACGCAGTATTTT.

Notes on this clone: Different DNA sequences within this sample yield the same CDR3. This chain connects TRBV19 to TRBJ2-2; no definite D call. The CDR3 totals 13 residues. The V end lost 1 base, the J end lost 4 bases, and 4 bases lay between the germline ends. Germline CDR1 and CDR2: LNHDA and SQIVND (reference sequence). CDR3 amino acids: CASSIGSTGELFF. DNA for the CDR3: TGTGCCAGTAGTATAGGGAGCACCGGGGAGCTGTTTTTT.

This chain joins TRBV4-1 and TRBJ2-3, with a tentative D call TRBD2 (6 bases). CDR3 length: 16 amino acids. V shed 7 bases and J shed 2 bases, with 19 bases lying between them. CDR1 and CDR2 (germline): MGHRA, YSYEKL. CDR3 loop: CASIGSLAGPTDTQYF. CDR3 DNA sequence: TGCGCCAGCATTGGGAGTTTGGCGGGGCCCACAGATACGCAGTATTTT.

The V gene is TRBV5-1, the J gene TRBJ1-1; D unclear. Trimming took 1 base from V and 1 from J, leaving 8 bases between them. Germline CDR1 and CDR2: SGHRS and YFSETQ. The CDR3 has 14 residues. This CDR3 reads CASSLYSKNTEAFF. The DNA for the CDR3 is TGCGCCAGCAGCTTGTACTCAAAGAACACTGAAGCTTTCTTT.

The rearrangement uses TRBV5-1 and TRBJ1-2, with D tentatively TRBD1 (5 bases). The CDR3 has 14 amino acids. V gave up 0 bases and J gave up 4 bases, with 10 bases separating them. CDR1 is SGHRS, CDR2 YFSETQ, per germline. Written as DNA, the CDR3 is TGCGCCAGCAGCTTGGGACAGACGACCTATGGCTACACCTTC. Translating it yields CASSLGQTTYGYTF.

This chain links TRBV5-4 with TRBJ1-5, with TRBD1 as a possible D gene (6 bases). The CDR3 consists of 15 residues. V was shortened by 0 bases and J by 3 bases, with 10 bases between the two germline ends. Germline CDR1 is SGHNT and CDR2 is YYREEE (reference sequence). The CDR3 protein is CASSLGTGINQPQHF. The DNA of the CDR3 is TGTGCCAGCAGCTTGGGTACAGGGATCAATCAGCCCCAGCATTTT.

This chain links TRBV19 with TRBJ1-1; D unclear. Trimming stripped 10 bases from V and 7 bases from J, with 19 bases between. The germline V gene has CDR1 LNHDA and CDR2 SQIVND (reference sequence). The CDR3 has 13 residues. The CDR3 sequence is CATVEDDKHEAFF. In DNA, the CDR3 is TGTGCCACCGTGGAGGACGATAAACATGAAGCTTTCTTT.

Comment on this clone: At the DNA level, this CDR3 is encoded by other sequences in the same sample as well. CDR3 in amino acids: CASSPDSNYGYTF. The CDR3 region has the DNA TGTGCCAGCAGCCCGGACAGTAACTATGGCTACACCTTC. The chain is built from TRBV7-3 and TRBJ1-2; possibly TRBD1 for D (6 bases). Germline CDR1 reads SGHTA; CDR2 reads FQGTGA. This CDR3 comprises 13 residues. V lost 5 bases to trimming and J lost 1 base, with 8 bases between them.

V and J are TRBV6-5 and TRBJ2-1; TRBD2 agrees at 7 bases. This CDR3 is 16 amino acids long. From germline, CDR1 is MNHEY and CDR2 SVGAGI. V lost 4 bases, J lost 8 bases, and 14 bases stayed unmatched. The CDR3 here is CASSFVARGFVDEQFF. The CDR3 coding sequence is TGTGCCAGCAGTTTTGTAGCGCGGGGGTTTGTGGATGAGCAGTTCTTC.

The gene calls are TRBV4-2 and TRBJ2-1; 11 nucleotides agree with TRBD2. CDR1 is LGHNA, CDR2 YNFKEQ, per germline. There are 19 residues in the CDR3. The V and J ends lost 0 bases and 0 bases, in that order; junction bases with no gene match: 7. CDR3 loop: CASSQDPSGGKNSYNEQFF. Written as DNA, the CDR3 is TGTGCCAGCAGCCAAGATCCTAGCGGGGGGAAAAACTCCTACAATGAGCAGTTCTTC.

The rearrangement links TRBV11-1 to TRBJ2-7, with a possible D match to TRBD1 (5 bases). Trimming removed 5 bases at V and 3 bases at J, with 11 bases between. This CDR3 has 13 residues. The germline V gene encodes CDR1 SGHAT and CDR2 FQDESV (reference sequence). The CDR3 spells CASSPTAYYEQYF. Written as DNA, the CDR3 is TGTGCCAGCAGCCCGACAGCTTACTACGAGCAGTACTTC. The full variable domain, completed using reference TRBV11-1 and TRBJ2-7, is EAEVAQSPRYKITEKSQAVAFWCDPISGHATLYWYRQILGQGPELLVQFQDESVVDDSQLPKDRFSAERLKGVDSTLKIQPAELGDSAMYLCASSPTAYYEQYFGPGTRLTVT.

This chain uses TRBV5-1 with TRBJ1-1, with TRBD1 as a possible D gene (5 bases). The CDR3 sequence is 18 residues long. The V end was cut by 4 bases, the J end by 1 base, with 23 bases between. Germline loops: CDR1 SGHRS, CDR2 YFSETQ. This CDR3 reads CASSTLPGAQLQNTEAFF. The DNA for the CDR3 is TGCGCCAGCAGCACCCTACCTGGGGCACAACTCCAGAACACTGAAGCTTTCTTT. The whole variable domain, remainder taken from reference TRBV5-1 and TRBJ1-1, is KAGVTQTPRYLIKTRGQQVTLSCSPISGHRSVSWYQQTPGQGLQFLFEYFSETQRNKGNFPGRFSGRQFSNSRSEMNVSTLELGDSALYLCASSTLPGAQLQNTEAFFGQGTRLTVV.

This clone was seen a few times. The chain recombines TRBV4-1 with TRBJ1-6; D is perhaps TRBD1 (6 bases). Germline values: CDR1 MGHRA, CDR2 YSYEKL. V shed 3 bases and J shed 7 bases, with 7 bases lying between them. This CDR3 is 13 amino acids long. CDR3 protein: CASSQGTNSPLHF. The CDR3 DNA reads TGCGCCAGCAGCCAGGGGACAAATTCACCCCTCCACTTT.

This clone showed up many times. The V and J genes are TRBV3-1 (or the pseudogene TRBV3-2) and TRBJ1-5; maybe TRBD1 (6 bases). This CDR3 spans 15 amino acids. V was cut by 0 bases and J by 5 bases, with 11 bases left in between. Germline lookup yields CDR1 LGHDT and CDR2 YNNKEL (reference sequence). CDR3 protein: CASSQDYRADQPQHF. The CDR3 coding sequence is TGTGCCAGCAGCCAAGATTACAGGGCGGATCAGCCCCAGCATTTT.

The J gene is TRBJ1-1, the V gene TRBV5-1; 7 bases line up with TRBD1. The length of the CDR3 is 16 residues. Losses at the gene ends were 4 bases for V and 0 bases for J; bases not matched to a gene: 9. The germline V gene encodes CDR1 SGHRS and CDR2 YFSETQ. CDR3 loop: CASSPQGDWVNTEAFF. CDR3 nucleotide sequence: TGCGCCAGCAGCCCCCAGGGGGATTGGGTGAACACTGAAGCTTTCTTT.